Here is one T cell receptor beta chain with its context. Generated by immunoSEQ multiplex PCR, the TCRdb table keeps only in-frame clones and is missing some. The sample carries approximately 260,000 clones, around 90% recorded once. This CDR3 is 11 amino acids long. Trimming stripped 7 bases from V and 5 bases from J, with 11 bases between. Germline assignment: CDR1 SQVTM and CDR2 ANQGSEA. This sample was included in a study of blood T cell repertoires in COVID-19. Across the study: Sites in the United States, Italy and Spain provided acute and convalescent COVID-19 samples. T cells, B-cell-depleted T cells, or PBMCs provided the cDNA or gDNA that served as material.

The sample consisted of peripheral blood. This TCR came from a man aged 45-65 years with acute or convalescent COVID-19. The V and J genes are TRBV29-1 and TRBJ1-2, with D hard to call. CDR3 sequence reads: CSASEAYGYTF. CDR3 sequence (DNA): TGCAGCGCCTCTGAGGCTTATGGCTACACCTTC.